The following is a TCR beta chain sequence with its context. The antigen is unknown. V was shortened by 5 bases and J by 5 bases, with 10 bases between the two germline ends. CDR1 and CDR2 (germline): SGHTA, FQGNSA. The CDR3 covers 13 residues. The authors incorporated unique molecular identifiers into the TCR beta cDNA libraries. TCRdb reprocessed the PCR reads with MiXCR, giving one entry per CDR3 protein. There are 380,000 or so distinct CDR3 sequences in the sample; about a third occur only once, and about an eighth lies in the top ten. This sample was included in a study of post-analysis software for immune sequencing data. Study-level findings and limits: There was significantly lower normalized Chao1 diversity in multiple sclerosis patients than in controls. Patients carried a few TRBV segments more frequently than controls did, and TRBV5-6, TRBV5-1 and TRBV20-1 were among them.

This sequence joins TRBV7-2 and TRBJ1-5; D possibly corresponds to TRBD1 (6 bases). This clonotype was obtained from a girl under 18 with multiple sclerosis. Sequencing input: blood. As DNA, the CDR3 is TGTGCCAGCAGCAAACAGGGAGATCAGCCCCAGCATTTT. It is translated as CASSKQGDQPQHF.